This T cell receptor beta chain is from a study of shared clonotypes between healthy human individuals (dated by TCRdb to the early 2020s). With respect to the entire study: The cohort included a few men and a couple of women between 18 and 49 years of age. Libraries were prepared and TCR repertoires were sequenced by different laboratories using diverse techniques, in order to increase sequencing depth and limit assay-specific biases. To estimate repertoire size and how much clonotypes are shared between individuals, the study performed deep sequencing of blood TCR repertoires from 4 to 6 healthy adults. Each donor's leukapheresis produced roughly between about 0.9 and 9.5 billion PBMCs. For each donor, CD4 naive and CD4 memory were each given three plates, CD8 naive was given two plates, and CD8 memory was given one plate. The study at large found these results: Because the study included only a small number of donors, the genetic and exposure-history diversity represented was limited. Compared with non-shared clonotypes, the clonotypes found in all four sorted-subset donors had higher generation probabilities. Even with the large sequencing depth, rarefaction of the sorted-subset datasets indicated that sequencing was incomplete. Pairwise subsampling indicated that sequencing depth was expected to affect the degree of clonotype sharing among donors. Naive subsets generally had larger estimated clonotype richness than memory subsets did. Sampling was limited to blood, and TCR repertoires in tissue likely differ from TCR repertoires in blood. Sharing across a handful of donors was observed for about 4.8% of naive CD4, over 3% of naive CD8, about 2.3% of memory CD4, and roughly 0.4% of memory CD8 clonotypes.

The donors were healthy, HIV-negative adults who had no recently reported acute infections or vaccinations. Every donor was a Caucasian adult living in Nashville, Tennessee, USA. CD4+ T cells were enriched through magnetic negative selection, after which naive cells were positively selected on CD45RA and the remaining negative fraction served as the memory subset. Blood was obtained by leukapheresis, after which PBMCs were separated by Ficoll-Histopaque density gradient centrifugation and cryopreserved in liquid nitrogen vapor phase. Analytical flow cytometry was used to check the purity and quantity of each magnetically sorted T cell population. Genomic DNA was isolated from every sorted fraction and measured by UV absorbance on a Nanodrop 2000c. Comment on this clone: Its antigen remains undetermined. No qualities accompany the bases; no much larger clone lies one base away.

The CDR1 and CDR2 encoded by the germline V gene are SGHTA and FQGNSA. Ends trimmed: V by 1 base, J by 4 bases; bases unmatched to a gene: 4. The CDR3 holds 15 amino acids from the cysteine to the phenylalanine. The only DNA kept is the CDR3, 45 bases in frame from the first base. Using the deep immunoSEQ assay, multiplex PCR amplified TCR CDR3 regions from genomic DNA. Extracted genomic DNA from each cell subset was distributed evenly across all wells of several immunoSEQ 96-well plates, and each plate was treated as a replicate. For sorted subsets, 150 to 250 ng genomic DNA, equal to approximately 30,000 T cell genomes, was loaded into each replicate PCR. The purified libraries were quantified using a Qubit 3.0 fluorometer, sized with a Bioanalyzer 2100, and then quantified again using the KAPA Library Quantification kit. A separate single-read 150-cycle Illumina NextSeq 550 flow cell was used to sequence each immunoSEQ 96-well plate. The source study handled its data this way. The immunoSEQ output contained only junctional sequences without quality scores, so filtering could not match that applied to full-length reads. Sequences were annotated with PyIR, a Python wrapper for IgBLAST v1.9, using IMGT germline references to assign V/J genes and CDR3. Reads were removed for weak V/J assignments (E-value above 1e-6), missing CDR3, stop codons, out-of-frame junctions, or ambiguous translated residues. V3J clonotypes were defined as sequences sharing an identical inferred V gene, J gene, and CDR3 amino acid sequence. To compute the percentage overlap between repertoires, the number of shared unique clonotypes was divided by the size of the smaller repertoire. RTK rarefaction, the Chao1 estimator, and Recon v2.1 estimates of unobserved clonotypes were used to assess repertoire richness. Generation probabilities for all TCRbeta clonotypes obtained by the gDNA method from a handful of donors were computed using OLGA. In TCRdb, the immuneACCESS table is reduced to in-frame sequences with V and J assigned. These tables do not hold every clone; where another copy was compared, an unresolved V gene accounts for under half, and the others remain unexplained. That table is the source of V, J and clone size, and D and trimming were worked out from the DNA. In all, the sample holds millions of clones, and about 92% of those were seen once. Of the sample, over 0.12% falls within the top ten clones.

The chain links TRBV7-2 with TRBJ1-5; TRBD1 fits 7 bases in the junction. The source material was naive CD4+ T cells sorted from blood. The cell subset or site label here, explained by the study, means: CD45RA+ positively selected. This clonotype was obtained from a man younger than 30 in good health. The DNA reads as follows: TGTGCCAGCAGCTTAGGACAGGGCCCTAATCAGCCCCAGCATTTT. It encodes CASSLGQGPNQPQHF.